Below, 8 T cell receptor beta chains from the same sample are listed, as sequenced in a study of CD8+CD57+ T cells in acquired aplastic anemia. Those patients picked for sequencing had displayed CD8+CD57+ cell expansion on flow cytometry. Genomic DNA, serving as template, underwent TCR beta VDJ and CDR3 profiling. TCRdb independently ran MiXCR on the reads; one entry per CDR3 protein. Of 250,000 or so distinct CDR3 sequences listed, around half are singletons. The source material was sorted CD4+, CD8+, or CD8+CD57+ T cells (not recorded which) from PBMCs. The receptors were sampled from a human donor with aplastic anemia.

This clonotype was seen repeatedly, ten times or more. The rearrangement joins TRBV29-1 to TRBJ2-1; TRBD2 matches at 9 bases. The germline CDR1 and CDR2 sequences are SQVTM and ANQGSEA. The V gene end was trimmed by 7 bases and the J gene end by 2 bases; junction bases not matched to a gene: 6. This CDR3 has 14 residues. Written as DNA, the CDR3 is TGCAGCGACGGACTAGCGCCTACCTACAATGAGCAGTTCTTC. Amino acid sequence: CSDGLAPTYNEQFF.

The V gene is TRBV30, the J gene TRBJ2-7; D not resolved. The germline V and J ends were trimmed by 1 base and 3 bases, with 10 bases remaining between them. CDR1 GTSNPN and CDR2 SVGIG come from the germline V gene (reference sequence). The CDR3 length is 13 residues. The CDR3 region has the DNA TGTGCCTGGAGTGCAGGCCCCCACTACGAGCAGTACTTC. Residues: CAWSAGPHYEQYF.

This clonotype appeared many times. The chain couples TRBV20-1 to TRBJ1-5; D remains ambiguous. Looked up from germline, CDR1 is DFQATT and CDR2 is SNEGSKA (reference sequence). The CDR3 has 20 residues. The ends were cut back, 0 bases at V and 1 base at J, with 25 bases in the middle. The CDR3 region is CSARDQYSTSLGRSNQPQHF. CDR3 coding DNA: TGCAGTGCTAGAGATCAGTATTCCACCTCGCTGGGCCGGAGCAATCAGCCCCAGCATTTT.

A note on this clonotype: A read error may be the cause here, since a much bigger clone is one base away. The chain links TRBV13 to TRBJ1-2, with D perhaps matching TRBD1 (5 bases). Germline CDR1 PRHDT, CDR2 FYEKMQ (reference sequence). CDR3 size: 15 residues. The CDR3 loop reads CACSLGRGPGYGYTF. The DNA for the CDR3 is TGTGCCTGCAGCTTAGGAAGGGGCCCCGGGTATGGCTACACCTTC. The full variable domain, with the rest looked up from reference TRBV13 and TRBJ1-2, is AAGVIQSPRHLIKEKRETATLKCYPIPRHDTVYWYQQGPGQDPQFLISFYEKMQSDKGSIPDRFSAQQFSDYHSELNMSSLELGDSALYFCACSLGRGPGYGYTFGSGTRLTVV.

V is TRBV7-9 and J is TRBJ1-2; D may be TRBD1 (5 bases). Germline values: CDR1 SEHNR, CDR2 FQNEAQ (reference sequence). Trimming cost V 8 bases and J 6 bases, with 19 bases left between them. The CDR3 spans 14 residues. CDR3 loop: CASCPGARVNGYTF. CDR3 DNA sequence: TGTGCCAGCTGTCCCGGGGCAAGGGTGAATGGCTACACCTTC.

This clonotype was observed many times. V usage is TRBV20-1 and J usage is TRBJ2-7; weak D call: TRBD1 (6 bases). Germline V gene lookup returns CDR1 DFQATT and CDR2 SNEGSKA (reference sequence). Trimming took off 3 bases at V and 6 bases at J, with 12 bases between the two ends. This CDR3 is 12 amino acids long. DNA for the CDR3: TGCAGTGCTAGTTACAGGGAAGGCGAGCAGTACTTC. It is translated as CSASYREGEQYF.

The table lists this clonotype with many counts. This rearrangement joins TRBV4-3 to TRBJ2-5; 8 positions agree with TRBD1. This CDR3 contains 16 residues. The junction had 8 bases not matched to a gene; V was cut back by 3 bases and J by 2 bases. Germline lookup yields CDR1 LGHNA and CDR2 YSLEER. CDR3 region: CASSHDRGSAQETQYF. In DNA, the CDR3 is TGCGCCAGCAGCCACGACAGGGGTTCCGCGCAAGAGACCCAGTACTTC.

The chain couples TRBV24-1 to TRBJ2-2; D unclear. The CDR3 is 15 amino acids. V gave up 4 bases and J gave up 3 bases, with 11 bases separating them. Germline loops: CDR1 KGHDR, CDR2 SFDVKD. This chain's CDR3 is CATSDQQRDTGELFF. The CDR3 DNA follows: TGTGCCACCAGTGACCAGCAACGGGACACCGGGGAGCTGTTTTTT.